The following is a T cell receptor (beta chain) sequence with its context. Its antigen is still unknown. Germline V gene sequence: CDR1 MNHNY, CDR2 SVGAGI (reference sequence). The CDR3 spans 13 residues. V lost 6 bases, J lost 4 bases, and 11 bases lay in between. There were no participants with HIV treated outside the United States. The cryopreserved samples used held 1-10 million PBMC prior to extraction of DNA. Survey level was the resolution at which the v3.0 immunoSEQ assay ran. Data came from immunoSEQ multiplex PCR; TCRdb stores just in-frame clones and leaves some out. The data contain approximately 29,000 clones, about 93% of them singletons. This sample was taken from a study of long-term antiretroviral therapy in people with HIV. Across the study: The 2015 recommendation for immediate ART came about a decade after the earliest samples.

Study-level points and caveats: HIV repertoires spanned tighter CDR3 length ranges than controls did.

The J gene is TRBJ2-3, the V gene TRBV6-6; D gene unclear. The TCR originated in a woman aged 40 to 55 with HIV. The sequences come from unsorted PBMCs, collected more than 5 years after starting antiretroviral therapy. Here the CDR3 DNA reads TGTGCCAGCAGATCGACCCCTCCAGATACGCAGTATTTT. This sequence encodes CASRSTPPDTQYF.